This T cell receptor beta chain originates from a study of cytomegalovirus exposure and HLA in healthy donors. Study-wide results and limits: High specificity and sensitivity for cytomegalovirus status were reported for the classifier. A previous analysis found most TCR beta V segments productive roughly 87% or roughly 30% of the time.

The PCR used 60 Vbeta and 13 Jbeta primers. Clones were sequenced by immunoSEQ multiplex PCR, and TCRdb holds only the in-frame ones, with some missing. The data contain 190,000 or so clones, 80% to 85% of them singletons. Concerning this clone: Its target is not known.

Germline CDR1 is LNHDA and CDR2 is SQIVND (reference sequence). Germline trimming cut 3 bases from V and 7 bases from J; bases unmatched to any gene: 13. The CDR3 is 16 residues long. The sequenced sample was PBMCs. The receptor comes from a woman aged 45-65 years in good health and CMV-seropositive. This chain joins TRBV19 and TRBJ1-1, with 8 bases fitting TRBD1. The chain's CDR3 is CASSIPLGQGKNEAFF. CDR3 nucleotides: TGTGCCAGTAGTATCCCCCTCGGACAGGGTAAAAATGAAGCTTTCTTT.